These 3 T cell receptor beta chains came from one sample sequenced in a study of vaccination and CD4 T cells after COVID-19 (dated by TCRdb to between 2021 and 2022). Antigens for these TCRs are unknown. In the paper's terms, the treatment or condition label means: roughly nine-day PBMC culture with coronavirus spike peptide pools or control peptides (ViraFEST assay). Library preparation used PCR. Data came from an Illumina iSeq 100. DNA from cultured CD4+ T cells was subjected to TCR sequencing with the Oncomine TCR Beta short-read assay at the Johns Hopkins FTIC core. In TCRdb, the public reads were trimmed at Q25 with fastp and aligned with MiXCR, with productive beta chains retained. Every entry covers one CDR3 protein and lists the most common genes and DNA from its rows. In this sample the table shows 8,000 to 9,500 distinct CDR3 sequences, approximately 56% of which occur a single time. Around 15% of the sample rests with the top ten.

The source was cultured CD4+ T cells from blood, collected after SARS-CoV-2 vaccination. These receptors were taken from a human donor with COVID-19.

The rearrangement joins TRBV7-9 to TRBJ2-5; 12 nucleotides match TRBD2. The junction had 2 bases not matched to a gene; V was cut back by 6 bases and J by 3 bases. This CDR3 spans 14 amino acids. The germline V gene encodes CDR1 SEHNR and CDR2 FQNEAQ (reference sequence). This CDR3 is CASSRLAGEETQYF. CDR3 sequence (DNA): TGTGCCAGCAGTCGACTAGCGGGGGAAGAGACCCAGTACTTC.

This chain joins TRBV29-1 and TRBJ1-1, with TRBD1 as a possible D gene (5 bases). The CDR3 is 12 amino acids. Trimming took 4 bases from V and 5 from J, leaving 11 bases between them. Germline V gene lookup returns CDR1 SQVTM and CDR2 ANQGSEA. Here the CDR3 reads CSVVPGGTEAFF. The CDR3 DNA reads TGCAGCGTTGTACCCGGGGGGACTGAAGCTTTCTTT.

This clonotype counts as medium-sized. The rearrangement joins TRBV18 to TRBJ2-7, with D uncertain. V shed 1 base and J shed 4 bases, with 8 bases lying between them. The CDR3 totals 13 residues. Per germline, CDR1 KGHSH and CDR2 LQKENI. The CDR3: CASSPHPGYEQYF. CDR3 sequence (DNA): TGTGCCAGCTCACCACATCCAGGTTACGAGCAGTACTTC. Filled out from reference TRBV18 and TRBJ2-7, the complete variable domain reads NAGVMQNPRHLVRRRGQEARLRCSPMKGHSHVYWYRQLPEEGLKFMVYLQKENIIDESGMPKERFSAEFPKEGPSILRIQQVVRGDSAAYFCASSPHPGYEQYFGPGTRLTVT.